The sample holds many counts of the clone carrying this T cell receptor (beta chain). The data are from a study of T cells in Graves' hyperthyroidism and ophthalmopathy. Losses at the gene ends were 5 bases for V and 6 bases for J; bases not matched to a gene: 10. Germline CDR1 SNHLY, CDR2 FYNNEI. This CDR3 contains 15 residues. The source material, RNA transcripts, was used to amplify TCR beta CDR3 regions. TCR CDR3 underwent first-round RT-PCR with the HTBI primer set. One entry per CDR3 protein, called by TCRdb with MiXCR from the multiplex PCR reads. This sample has more than 550,000 distinct CDR3 sequences; approximately 18% occur once, and the top ten carry over 15%. Not enrolled were patients with uncontrolled infection, other autoimmune disease, pregnancy or lactation. Clinical symptoms, serum thyroxine, TRAb, thyroid ultrasound and orbital computed tomography established diagnosis.

The origin of this receptor is a woman aged 45 to 65 with Graves' hyperthyroidism that later progressed to Graves' ophthalmopathy. J is TRBJ2-3 and V is TRBV2, with 8 nucleotides matching TRBD2. Sample: blood. In DNA, the CDR3 is TGTGCCAGCAGTATTCTCGGGGGGGCCCTGGATACGCAGTATTTT. It codes for CASSILGGALDTQYF.